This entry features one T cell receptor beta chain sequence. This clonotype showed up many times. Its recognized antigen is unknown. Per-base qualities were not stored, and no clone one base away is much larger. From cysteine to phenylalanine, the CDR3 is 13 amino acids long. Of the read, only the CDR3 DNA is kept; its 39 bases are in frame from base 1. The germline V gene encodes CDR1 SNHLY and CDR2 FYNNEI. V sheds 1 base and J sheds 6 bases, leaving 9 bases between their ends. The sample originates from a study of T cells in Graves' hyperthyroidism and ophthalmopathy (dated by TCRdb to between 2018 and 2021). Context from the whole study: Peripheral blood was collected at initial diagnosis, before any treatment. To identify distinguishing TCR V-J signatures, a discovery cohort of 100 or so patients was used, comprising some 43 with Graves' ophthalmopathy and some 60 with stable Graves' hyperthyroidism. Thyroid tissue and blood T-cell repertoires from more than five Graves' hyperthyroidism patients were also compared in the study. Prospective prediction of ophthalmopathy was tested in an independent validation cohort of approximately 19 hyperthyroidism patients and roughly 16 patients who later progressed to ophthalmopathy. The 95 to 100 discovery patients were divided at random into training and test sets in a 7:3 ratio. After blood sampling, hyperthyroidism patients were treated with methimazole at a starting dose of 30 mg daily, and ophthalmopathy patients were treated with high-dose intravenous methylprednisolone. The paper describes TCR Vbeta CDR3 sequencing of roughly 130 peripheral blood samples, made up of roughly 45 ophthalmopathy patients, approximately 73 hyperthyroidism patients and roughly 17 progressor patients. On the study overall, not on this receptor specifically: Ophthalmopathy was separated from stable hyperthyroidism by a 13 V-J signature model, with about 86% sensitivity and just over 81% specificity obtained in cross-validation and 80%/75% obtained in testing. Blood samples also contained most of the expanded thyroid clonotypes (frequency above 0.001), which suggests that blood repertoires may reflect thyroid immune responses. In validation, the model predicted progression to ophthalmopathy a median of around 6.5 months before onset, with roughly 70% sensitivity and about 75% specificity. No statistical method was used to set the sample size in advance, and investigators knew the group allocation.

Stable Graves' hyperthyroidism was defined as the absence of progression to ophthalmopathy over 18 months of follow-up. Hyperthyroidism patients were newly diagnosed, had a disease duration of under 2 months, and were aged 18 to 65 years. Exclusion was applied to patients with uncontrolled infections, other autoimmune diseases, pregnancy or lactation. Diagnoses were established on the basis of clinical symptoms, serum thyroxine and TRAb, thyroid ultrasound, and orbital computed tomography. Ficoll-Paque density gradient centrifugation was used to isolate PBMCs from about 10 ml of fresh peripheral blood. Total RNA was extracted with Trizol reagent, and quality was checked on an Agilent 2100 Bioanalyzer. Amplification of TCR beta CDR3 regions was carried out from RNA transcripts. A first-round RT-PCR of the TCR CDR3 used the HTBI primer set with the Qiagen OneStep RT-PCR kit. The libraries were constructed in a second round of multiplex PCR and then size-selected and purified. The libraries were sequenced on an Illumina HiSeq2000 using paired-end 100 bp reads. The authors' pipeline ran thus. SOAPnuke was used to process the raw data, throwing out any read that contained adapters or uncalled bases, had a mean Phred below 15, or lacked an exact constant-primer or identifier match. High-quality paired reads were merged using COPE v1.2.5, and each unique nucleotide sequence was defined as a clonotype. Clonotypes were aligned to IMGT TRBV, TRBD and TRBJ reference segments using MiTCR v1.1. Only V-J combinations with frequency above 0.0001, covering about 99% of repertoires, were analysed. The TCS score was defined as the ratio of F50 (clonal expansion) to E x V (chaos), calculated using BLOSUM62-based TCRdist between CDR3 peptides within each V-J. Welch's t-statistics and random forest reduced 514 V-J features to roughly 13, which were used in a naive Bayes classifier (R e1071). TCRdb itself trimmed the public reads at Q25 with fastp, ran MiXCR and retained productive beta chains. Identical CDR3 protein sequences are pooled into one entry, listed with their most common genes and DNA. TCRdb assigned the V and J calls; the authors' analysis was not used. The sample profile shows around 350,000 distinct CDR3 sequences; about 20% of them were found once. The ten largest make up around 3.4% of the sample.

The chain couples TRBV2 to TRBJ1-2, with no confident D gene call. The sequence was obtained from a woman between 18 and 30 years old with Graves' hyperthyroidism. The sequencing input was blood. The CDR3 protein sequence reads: CASSEGVLDGYTF. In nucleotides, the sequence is TGTGCCAGCAGTGAAGGGGTCCTTGATGGCTACACCTTC.